Each of the 22 T cell receptor beta chains below was sequenced from the same sample in a study of T cells in Graves' hyperthyroidism and ophthalmopathy. The source material, RNA transcripts, was used to amplify TCR beta CDR3 regions. In the first-round RT-PCR of the TCR CDR3, the HTBI primer set was used. MiXCR, applied by TCRdb to the multiplex PCR reads, yields one record per CDR3 protein. The repertoire consists of approximately 380,000 distinct CDR3 sequences, with less than 20% occurring once and the leading ten covering 40%. The sequencing sample was made of blood. These receptors were taken from a man aged 18 to 35 with Graves' ophthalmopathy.

V usage is TRBV28 and J usage is TRBJ2-7; maybe TRBD2 (6 bases). Germline lookup yields CDR1 MDHEN and CDR2 SYDVKM. This CDR3 has 14 residues. V was clipped by 6 bases and J by 4 bases, with 16 bases between them. The CDR3 DNA reads as TGTGCCAGCAGCCCTACTAGCTCCAGGTACGAGCAGTACTTC. This sequence encodes CASSPTSSRYEQYF.

This clonotype appeared many times. The chain couples TRBV12-3 or TRBV12-4 to TRBJ2-7; a possible D gene is TRBD1 (5 bases). The CDR3 contains 15 residues. With 1 base removed from V and 1 base from J, the gap between germline ends came to 11 bases. The CDR3 region has the DNA TGTGCCAGCAGTTTAGGGGGCCTATCGTCCTACGAGCAGTACTTC. Protein sequence: CASSLGGLSSYEQYF.

In this sample, this clonotype turned up many times. The chain recombines TRBV18 with TRBJ1-1; no reliable D call. CDR1 and CDR2 from the germline V gene are KGHSH and LQKENI. The V gene lost 3 bases and the J gene lost 4 bases, with 12 bases spanning the gap. The CDR3 has 14 amino acids. CDR3 residues: CASSPDGSVTEAFF. DNA of the CDR3: TGTGCCAGCTCACCTGACGGTTCGGTCACTGAAGCTTTCTTT.

The gene calls are TRBV7-9 and TRBJ2-6, with D perhaps being TRBD1 or TRBD2 (5 bases each). The CDR3 extends over 18 amino acids. V was cut by 5 bases and J by 0 bases, with 17 bases left in between. Germline lookup yields CDR1 SEHNR and CDR2 FQNEAQ (reference sequence). CDR3 DNA sequence: TGTGCCAGCAGCCCTCACGCTGGGGGAAGCTCTGGGGCCAACGTCCTGACTTTC. It is translated as CASSPHAGGSSGANVLTF.

This clonotype appeared many times. This rearrangement joins TRBV7-3 to TRBJ2-3; unclear D gene. Trimming cost V 8 bases and J 3 bases, with 15 bases left between them. This CDR3 is 14 amino acids long. Germline-derived CDR1 and CDR2 are SGHTA and FQGTGA. The CDR3 is CASVPELDTDTQYF. Written as DNA, the CDR3 is TGTGCCAGCGTCCCGGAGCTGGATACAGATACGCAGTATTTT.

This clonotype was seen many times. The genes are TRBV7-9 and TRBJ2-7, with 10 bases lining up with TRBD1. Germline V CDR1 and CDR2: SEHNR, FQNEAQ (reference sequence). The CDR3 consists of 14 residues. The V segment lost 4 bases and the J segment 5 bases; nucleotides outside the gene matches: 5. CDR3 in amino acids: CASSSGTGDDEQYF. The CDR3 DNA reads as TGTGCCAGCAGCTCCGGGACAGGGGACGACGAGCAGTACTTC.

The chain has TRBV28 and TRBJ2-5; 10 bases map to TRBD1. Trimming removed 5 bases from V and 3 bases from J; junction bases left unmatched: 6. This CDR3 contains 15 residues. Germline values: CDR1 MDHEN, CDR2 SYDVKM. The CDR3, as DNA: TGTGCCAGCAGTCGCCCCGGGACAGGGGAAGAGACCCAGTACTTC. Translated: CASSRPGTGEETQYF.

To note about this clonotype: This may arise from a read error, as a much more abundant clone is one base away. The chain couples TRBV6-2 or TRBV6-3 to TRBJ2-1, with 10 positions matching TRBD1. Germline V gives CDR1 MNHEY, CDR2 SVGEGT. Trimming took 5 bases from V and 2 from J; bases not matched to a gene: 6. CDR3 size: 16 residues. The DNA for the CDR3 is TGTGCCAGCAGTCCTAGGGACAGGGGACCCTACAATGAGCAGTTCTTC. Translated, it gives CASSPRDRGPYNEQFF.

This clonotype turned up a few times. Compared with germline, one end of the junction differs, possibly owing to a read error. V usage is TRBV5-1 and J usage is TRBJ2-7, with D uncertain. The CDR3 loop spans 14 amino acids. Germline V gives CDR1 SGHRS, CDR2 YFSETQ. CDR3 sequence reads: CASNLENPYYEQYF. CDR3 DNA: TGCGCCAGCAACTTGGAAAACCCATACTACGAGCAGTACTTC.

J is TRBJ2-7 and V is TRBV18, with 8 positions matching TRBD1. This CDR3 contains 13 residues. Germline V gives CDR1 KGHSH, CDR2 LQKENI. J was trimmed by 5 bases and V by 6 bases; bases with no gene match: 6. The CDR3 reads CASSRQGNDEQYF. The CDR3 DNA reads TGTGCCAGCTCCCGACAGGGGAATGACGAGCAGTACTTC.

This clonotype was recorded at least ten times. The chain joins TRBV28 to TRBJ1-3, with D hard to call. In germline, CDR1 is MDHEN, CDR2 SYDVKM. The CDR3 has 15 amino acids. The V gene lost 1 base and the J gene lost 7 bases, with 14 bases spanning the gap. The CDR3, as DNA: TGTGCCAGCAGTTTATTAGGCAACAGCCGGAACACCATATATTTT. Its protein is CASSLLGNSRNTIYF.

The chain uses TRBV24-1 and TRBJ1-1; D is perhaps TRBD1 (6 bases). CDR3 size: 16 residues. Germline CDR1 is KGHDR and CDR2 is SFDVKD. Between the trimmed V and J ends, which lost 5 bases and 2 bases, there was a span of 17 bases. CDR3 nucleotides: TGTGCCACCAGTGTCGCCGGACAGACGGCCAACACTGAAGCTTTCTTT. It translates to CATSVAGQTANTEAFF.

This clonotype occurred a few times. The gene calls are TRBV5-1 and TRBJ1-3, with D uncertain. From germline, CDR1 is SGHRS and CDR2 YFSETQ. Trimming removed 0 bases at V and 0 bases at J, with 10 bases between. The CDR3 loop spans 16 amino acids. The CDR3 nucleotides read TGCGCCAGCAGCTTGGCGGGTGAGACCTCTGGAAACACCATATATTTT. Protein sequence: CASSLAGETSGNTIYF.

This clonotype was found many times. The gene calls are TRBV6-1 and TRBJ2-2; 8 nucleotides line up with TRBD1. V was pared by 6 bases and J by 4 bases, with 10 bases of the junction left unmatched. The CDR3 runs 16 residues. CDR1 and CDR2 from the germline V gene are MNHNS and SASEGT. The CDR3 region is CASRNYGTGATGELFF. CDR3 nucleotide sequence: TGTGCCAGCAGAAACTACGGGACAGGCGCCACCGGGGAGCTGTTTTTT.

This clonotype was counted ten times or more. The chain combines TRBV5-1 with TRBJ1-2; 7 bases fit TRBD1. With 3 bases clipped from V and 4 bases from J, the junction kept 9 bases outside the gene matches. The CDR3 runs 15 residues. Germline V gives CDR1 SGHRS, CDR2 YFSETQ. The CDR3 sequence is CASSSRQGDGYGYTF. CDR3 sequence (DNA): TGCGCCAGCAGCTCTCGACAGGGTGACGGCTATGGCTACACCTTC.

This sequence joins TRBV5-1 and TRBJ2-5; 11 nucleotides agree with TRBD1. V dropped 0 bases and J dropped 4; count of bases not matched to a gene: 5. The CDR3 has 16 amino acids. The germline V gene has CDR1 SGHRS and CDR2 YFSETQ. In DNA, the CDR3 is TGCGCCAGCAGCTTGGGGGCCGGGACAGGGGGAGAGACCCAGTACTTC. This sequence encodes CASSLGAGTGGETQYF.

This chain joins TRBV20-1 and TRBJ1-1, with D perhaps TRBD1 (5 bases). The V end was cut by 6 bases, the J end by 2 bases, with 13 bases between. Germline V gene sequence: CDR1 DFQATT, CDR2 SNEGSKA (reference sequence). The CDR3 sequence is 13 residues long. The CDR3 loop reads CSAWDFGNTEAFF. The DNA for the CDR3 is TGCAGTGCCTGGGACTTTGGTAACACTGAAGCTTTCTTT.

The rearrangement links TRBV2 to TRBJ1-6; the D is unclear. V lost 6 bases to trimming and J lost 4 bases, with 7 bases between them. The CDR3 is made up of 13 amino acids. Germline V gene sequence: CDR1 SNHLY, CDR2 FYNNEI. In nucleotides, the CDR3 is TGTGCCAGCAGAAGGGAGTATAATTCACCCCTCCACTTT. Its protein is CASRREYNSPLHF.

About this clonotype: A read error is possible here, since a much larger clone lies one base away. This sequence joins TRBV5-1 and TRBJ2-1, with TRBD1 matching over 8 bases. CDR3 length: 16 amino acids. Germline CDR1 SGHRS, CDR2 YFSETQ. V lost 7 bases, J lost 4 bases, and 13 bases stayed unmatched. The CDR3 nucleotides read TGCGCCAGCCCCCCCCCCCCGGGACAGGCTTACAATGAGCAGTTCTTC. Its protein product is CASPPPPGQAYNEQFF.

This clonotype was counted between two and nine times. The CDR3 nucleotides are TGTGCCTGGATCAAGAGGGGCCCATCCGCTTTCTTT. Translation: CAWIKRGPSAFF. This sequence joins TRBV30 and TRBJ1-1, with TRBD1 as a possible D gene (5 bases). The germline V and J ends were trimmed by 4 bases and 11 bases, with 17 bases remaining between them. Germline values: CDR1 GTSNPN, CDR2 SVGIG (reference sequence). This CDR3 region has 12 residues. The full variable domain, rest sourced from reference TRBV30 and TRBJ1-1, is SQTIHQWPATLVQPVGSPLSLECTVEGTSNPNLYWYRQAAGRGLQLLFYSVGIGQISSEVPQNLSASRPQDRQFILSSKKLLLSDSGFYLCAWIKRGPSAFFGQGTRLTVV.

This clonotype showed up just a few times. V usage is TRBV7-3 and J usage is TRBJ2-1; unclear D gene. The germline V gene encodes CDR1 SGHTA and CDR2 FQGTGA. V lost 6 bases and J lost 5, with 17 bases in between. The CDR3 sequence is 15 residues long. The CDR3 nucleotides read TGTGCCAGCAGGGACGGACCAGCCGTAAACAATGAGCAGTTCTTC. It codes for CASRDGPAVNNEQFF.

This clonotype was recorded many times. The chain links TRBV4-2 to TRBJ1-6, with 7 bases that match TRBD1. Unmatched junction bases numbered 2, after V lost 1 base and J lost 5 bases. The CDR3 is 15 amino acids. Germline assignment: CDR1 LGHNA and CDR2 YNFKEQ. The CDR3 sequence: CASSQGDRNNSPLHF. For the CDR3, the DNA is TGTGCCAGCAGCCAAGGGGACAGAAATAATTCACCCCTCCACTTT.